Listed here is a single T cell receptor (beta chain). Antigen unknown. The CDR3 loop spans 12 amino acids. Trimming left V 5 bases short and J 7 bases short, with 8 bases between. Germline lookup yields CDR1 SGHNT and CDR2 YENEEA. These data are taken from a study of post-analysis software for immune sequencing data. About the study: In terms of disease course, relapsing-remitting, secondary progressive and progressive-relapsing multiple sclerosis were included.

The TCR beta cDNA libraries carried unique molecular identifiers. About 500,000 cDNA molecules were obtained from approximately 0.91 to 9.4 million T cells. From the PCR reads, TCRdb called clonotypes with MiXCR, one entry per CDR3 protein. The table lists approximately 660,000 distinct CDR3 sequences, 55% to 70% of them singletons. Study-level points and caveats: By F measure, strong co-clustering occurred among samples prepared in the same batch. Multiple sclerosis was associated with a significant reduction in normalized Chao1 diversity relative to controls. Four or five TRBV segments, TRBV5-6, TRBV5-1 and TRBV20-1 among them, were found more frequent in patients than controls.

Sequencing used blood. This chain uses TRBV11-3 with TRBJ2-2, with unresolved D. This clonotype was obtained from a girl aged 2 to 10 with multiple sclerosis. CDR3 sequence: CASSTAGGELFF. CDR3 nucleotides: TGTGCCAGCAGCACAGCCGGCGGGGAGCTGTTTTTT. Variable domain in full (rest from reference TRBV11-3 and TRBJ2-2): EAGVVQSPRYKIIEKKQPVAFWCNPISGHNTLYWYLQNLGQGPELLIRYENEEAVDDSQLPKDRFSAERLKGVDSTLKIQPAELGDSAVYLCASSTAGGELFFGEGSRLTVL.